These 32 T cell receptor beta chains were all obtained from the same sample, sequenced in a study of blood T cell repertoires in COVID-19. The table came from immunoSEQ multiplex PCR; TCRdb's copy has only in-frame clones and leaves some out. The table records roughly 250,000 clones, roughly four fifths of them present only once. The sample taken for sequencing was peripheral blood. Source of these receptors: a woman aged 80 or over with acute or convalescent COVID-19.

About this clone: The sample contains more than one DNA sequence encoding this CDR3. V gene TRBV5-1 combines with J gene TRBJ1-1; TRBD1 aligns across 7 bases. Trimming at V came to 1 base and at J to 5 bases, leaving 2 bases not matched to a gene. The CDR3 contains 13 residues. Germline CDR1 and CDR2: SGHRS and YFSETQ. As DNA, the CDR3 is TGCGCCAGCAGCTTGACAGGGGATACTGAAGCTTTCTTT. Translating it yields CASSLTGDTEAFF.

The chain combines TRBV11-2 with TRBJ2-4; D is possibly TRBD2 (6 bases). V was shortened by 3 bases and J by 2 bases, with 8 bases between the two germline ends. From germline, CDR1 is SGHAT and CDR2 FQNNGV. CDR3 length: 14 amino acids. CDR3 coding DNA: TGTGCCAGCAGCTTGGGGGGTTCCAAAAACATTCAGTACTTC. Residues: CASSLGGSKNIQYF.

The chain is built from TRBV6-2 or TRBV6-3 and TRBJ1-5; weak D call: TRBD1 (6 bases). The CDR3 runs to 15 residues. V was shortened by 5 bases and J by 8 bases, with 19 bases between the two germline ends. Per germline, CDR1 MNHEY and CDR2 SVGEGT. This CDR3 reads CASSMHNGGTEPQHF. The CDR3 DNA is TGTGCCAGCAGTATGCATAATGGGGGCACGGAGCCCCAGCATTTT.

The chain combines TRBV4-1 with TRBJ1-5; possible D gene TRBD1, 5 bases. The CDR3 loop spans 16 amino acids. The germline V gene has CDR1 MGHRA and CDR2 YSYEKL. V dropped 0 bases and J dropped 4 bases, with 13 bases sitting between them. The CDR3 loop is CASSQDGGDGNQPQHF. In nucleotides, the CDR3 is TGCGCCAGCAGCCAAGACGGCGGGGACGGTAATCAGCCCCAGCATTTT.

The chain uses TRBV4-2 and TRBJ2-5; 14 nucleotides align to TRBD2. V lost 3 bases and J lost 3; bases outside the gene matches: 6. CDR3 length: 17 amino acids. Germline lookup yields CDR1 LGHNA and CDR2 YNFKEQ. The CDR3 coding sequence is TGTGCCAGCAGCCACGCGACTAGCGGGGGGGCTAAAGAGACCCAGTACTTC. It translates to CASSHATSGGAKETQYF.

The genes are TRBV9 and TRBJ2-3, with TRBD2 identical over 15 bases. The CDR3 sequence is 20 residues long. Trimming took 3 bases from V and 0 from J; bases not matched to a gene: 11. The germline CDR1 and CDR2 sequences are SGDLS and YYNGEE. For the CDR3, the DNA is TGTGCCAGCAGCGCTAGGACTAGCGGGGGGGCCGGTATTAGCACAGATACGCAGTATTTT. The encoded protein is CASSARTSGGAGISTDTQYF. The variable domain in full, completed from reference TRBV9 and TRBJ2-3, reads DSGVTQTPKHLITATGQRVTLRCSPRSGDLSVYWYQQSLDQGLQFLIQYYNGEERAKGNILERFSAQQFPDLHSELNLSSLELGDSALYFCASSARTSGGAGISTDTQYFGPGTRLTVL.

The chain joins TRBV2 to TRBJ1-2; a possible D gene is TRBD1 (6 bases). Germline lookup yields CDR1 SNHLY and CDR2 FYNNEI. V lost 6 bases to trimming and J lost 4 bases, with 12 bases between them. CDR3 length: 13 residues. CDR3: CASRATGTYGYTF. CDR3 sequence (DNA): TGTGCCAGCAGGGCCACAGGGACCTATGGCTACACCTTC.

The CDR3 coding sequence is TGTGCCAGCAGCCCCGGGAGGGGAGCGGGGAGCTCAGATACGCAGTATTTT. Encoded protein: CASSPGRGAGSSDTQYF. V usage is TRBV3-1 (or the pseudogene TRBV3-2) and J usage is TRBJ2-3; 8 nucleotides agree with TRBD2. The length of the CDR3 is 17 residues. Germline lookup yields CDR1 LGHDT and CDR2 YNNKEL (reference sequence). V trimming: 4 bases; J trimming: 4 bases; junction bases outside the gene matches: 13.

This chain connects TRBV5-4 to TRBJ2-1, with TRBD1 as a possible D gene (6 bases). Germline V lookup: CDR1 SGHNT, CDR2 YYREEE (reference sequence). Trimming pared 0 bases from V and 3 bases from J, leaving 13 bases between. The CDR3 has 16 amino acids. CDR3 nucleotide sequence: TGTGCCAGCAGCTTGGGAACAGGGCCGGTCTACAATGAGCAGTTCTTC. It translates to CASSLGTGPVYNEQFF. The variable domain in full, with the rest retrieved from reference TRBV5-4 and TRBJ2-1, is ETGVTQSPTHLIKTRGQQVTLRCSSQSGHNTVSWYQQALGQGPQFIFQYYREEENGRGNFPPRFSGLQFPNYSSELNVNALELDDSALYLCASSLGTGPVYNEQFFGPGTRLTVL.

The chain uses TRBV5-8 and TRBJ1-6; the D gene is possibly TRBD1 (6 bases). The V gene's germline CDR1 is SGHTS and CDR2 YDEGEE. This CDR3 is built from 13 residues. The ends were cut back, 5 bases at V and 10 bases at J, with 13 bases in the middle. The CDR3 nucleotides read TGTGCCAGCAGGCCGGGGGGGCGGTCACCCCTCCACTTT. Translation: CASRPGGRSPLHF.

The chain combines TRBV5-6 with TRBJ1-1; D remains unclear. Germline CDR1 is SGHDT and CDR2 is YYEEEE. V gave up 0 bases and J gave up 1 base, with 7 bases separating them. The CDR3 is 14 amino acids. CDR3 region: CASSLGTANTEAFF. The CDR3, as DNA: TGTGCCAGCAGCTTGGGAACAGCGAACACTGAAGCTTTCTTT.

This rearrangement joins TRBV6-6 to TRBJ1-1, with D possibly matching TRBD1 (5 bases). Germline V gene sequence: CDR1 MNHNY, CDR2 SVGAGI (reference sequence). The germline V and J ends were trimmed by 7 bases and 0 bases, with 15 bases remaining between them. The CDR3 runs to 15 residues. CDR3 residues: CASNLLRDMNTEAFF. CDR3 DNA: TGTGCCAGCAATCTACTCAGGGATATGAACACTGAAGCTTTCTTT.

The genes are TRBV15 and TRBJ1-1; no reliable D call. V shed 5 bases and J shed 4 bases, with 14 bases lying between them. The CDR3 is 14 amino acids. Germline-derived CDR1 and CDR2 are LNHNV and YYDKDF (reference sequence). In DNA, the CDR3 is TGTGCCACCAGCCGAGGAGGGTTGGTCACTGAAGCTTTCTTT. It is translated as CATSRGGLVTEAFF.

CDR3 sequence reads: CASSQTGGWNTGELFF. CDR3 nucleotide sequence: TGTGCCAGCAGCCAAACAGGGGGCTGGAACACCGGGGAGCTGTTTTTT. The chain uses TRBV7-9 and TRBJ2-2; 9 bases fit TRBD1. The CDR3 consists of 16 residues. Germline V lookup: CDR1 SEHNR, CDR2 FQNEAQ (reference sequence). Losses at the gene ends were 5 bases for V and 1 base for J; bases not matched to a gene: 5.

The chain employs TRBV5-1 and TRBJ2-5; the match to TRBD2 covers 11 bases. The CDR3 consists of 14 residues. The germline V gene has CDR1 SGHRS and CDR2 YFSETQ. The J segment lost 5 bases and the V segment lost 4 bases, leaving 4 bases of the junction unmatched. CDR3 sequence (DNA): TGCGCCAGCAGCCCAAGACTAGCGGGGGAGACCCAGTACTTC. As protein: CASSPRLAGETQYF. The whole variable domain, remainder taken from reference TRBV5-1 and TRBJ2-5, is KAGVTQTPRYLIKTRGQQVTLSCSPISGHRSVSWYQQTPGQGLQFLFEYFSETQRNKGNFPGRFSGRQFSNSRSEMNVSTLELGDSALYLCASSPRLAGETQYFGPGTRLLVL.

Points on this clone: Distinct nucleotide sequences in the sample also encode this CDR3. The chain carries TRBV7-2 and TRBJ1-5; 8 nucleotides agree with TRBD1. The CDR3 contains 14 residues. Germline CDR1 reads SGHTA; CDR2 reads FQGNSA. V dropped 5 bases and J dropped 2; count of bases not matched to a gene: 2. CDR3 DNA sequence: TGTGCCAGCAGCCTGGACAGGGGCAATCAGCCCCAGCATTTT. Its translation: CASSLDRGNQPQHF. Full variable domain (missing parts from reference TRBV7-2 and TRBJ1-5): GAGVSQSPSNKVTEKGKDVELRCDPISGHTALYWYRQSLGQGLEFLIYFQGNSAPDKSGLPSDRFSAERTGGSVSTLTIQRTQQEDSAVYLCASSLDRGNQPQHFGDGTRLSIL.

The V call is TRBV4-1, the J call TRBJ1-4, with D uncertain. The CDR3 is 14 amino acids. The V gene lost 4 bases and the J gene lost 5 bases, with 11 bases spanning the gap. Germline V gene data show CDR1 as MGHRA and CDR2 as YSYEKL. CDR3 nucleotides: TGCGCCAGCAGCCCAGGCCGGGGAAATGAAAAACTGTTTTTT. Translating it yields CASSPGRGNEKLFF.

In DNA, the CDR3 is TGCAGCGTTGAAGGGACAGGGGGCGCTGGGGTTTTCTACAATGAGCAGTTCTTC. This encodes CSVEGTGGAGVFYNEQFF. V is TRBV29-1 and J is TRBJ2-1; 11 bases align to TRBD1. The germline gives CDR1 SQVTM, CDR2 ANQGSEA. V was clipped by 1 base and J by 3 bases; unmatched bases: 11. The CDR3 sequence is 18 residues long.

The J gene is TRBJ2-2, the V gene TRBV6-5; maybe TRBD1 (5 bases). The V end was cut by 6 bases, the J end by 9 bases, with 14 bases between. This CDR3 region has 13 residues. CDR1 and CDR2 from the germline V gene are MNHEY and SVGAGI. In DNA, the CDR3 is TGTGCCAGCAGCGCCAGGGCCCACCGGGAGCTGTTTTTT. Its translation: CASSARAHRELFF.

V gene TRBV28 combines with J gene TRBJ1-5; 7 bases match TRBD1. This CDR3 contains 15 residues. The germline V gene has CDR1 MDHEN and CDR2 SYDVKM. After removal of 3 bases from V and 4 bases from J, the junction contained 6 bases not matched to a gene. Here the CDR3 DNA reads TGTGCCAGCAGTTTGGAGGGGGCCCTAAATCAGCCCCAGCATTTT. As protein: CASSLEGALNQPQHF.

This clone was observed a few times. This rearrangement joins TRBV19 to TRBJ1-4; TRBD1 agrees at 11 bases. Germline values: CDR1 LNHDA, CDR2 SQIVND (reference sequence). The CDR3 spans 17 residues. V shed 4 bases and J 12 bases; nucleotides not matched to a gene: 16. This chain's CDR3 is CASSKTRPGTGGRELFF. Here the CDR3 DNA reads TGTGCCAGTAGTAAGACCCGCCCCGGGACAGGGGGACGTGAACTGTTTTTT.

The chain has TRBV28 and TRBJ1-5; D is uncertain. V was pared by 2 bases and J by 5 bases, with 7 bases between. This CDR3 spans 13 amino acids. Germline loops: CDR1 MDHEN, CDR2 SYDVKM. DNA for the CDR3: TGTGCCAGCAGTTTAAGGCGGGATCAGCCCCAGCATTTT. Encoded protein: CASSLRRDQPQHF.

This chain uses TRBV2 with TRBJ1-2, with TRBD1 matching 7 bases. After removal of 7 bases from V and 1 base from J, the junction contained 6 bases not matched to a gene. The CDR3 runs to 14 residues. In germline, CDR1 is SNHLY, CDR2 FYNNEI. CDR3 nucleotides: TGTGCCAGCACCCTGGACAGGTTTAACTATGGCTACACCTTC. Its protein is CASTLDRFNYGYTF.

This CDR3 reads CASSRGGTNEKLFF. Written as DNA, the CDR3 is TGCGCCAGCAGCCGAGGGGGAACTAATGAAAAACTGTTTTTT. The chain carries TRBV5-1 and TRBJ1-4; TRBD1 is a possible D gene (6 bases). CDR1 SGHRS and CDR2 YFSETQ come from the germline V gene. This CDR3 is 14 amino acids long. The V end lost 4 bases, the J end lost 1 base, and 8 bases lay between the germline ends.

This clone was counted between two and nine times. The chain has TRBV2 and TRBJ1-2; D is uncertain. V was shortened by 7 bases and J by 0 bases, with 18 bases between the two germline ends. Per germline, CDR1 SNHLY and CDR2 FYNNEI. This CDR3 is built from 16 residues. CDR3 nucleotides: TGTGCCAGCACACTTAGTTACAGATATTCTAACTATGGCTACACCTTC. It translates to CASTLSYRYSNYGYTF.

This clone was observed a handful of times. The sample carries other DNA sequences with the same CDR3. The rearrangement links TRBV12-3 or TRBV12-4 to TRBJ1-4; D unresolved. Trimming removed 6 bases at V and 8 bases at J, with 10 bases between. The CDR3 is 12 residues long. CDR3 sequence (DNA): TGTGCCAGCAGCGCTGGAGGGGAAAAACTGTTTTTT. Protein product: CASSAGGEKLFF.

The CDR3 here is CASKEGYLSDQPQHF. The CDR3 DNA reads as TGTGCCAGCAAGGAGGGGTATTTATCTGATCAGCCCCAGCATTTT. This chain uses TRBV28 with TRBJ1-5; tentatively, D is TRBD1 (5 bases). CDR3 size: 15 residues. Germline V gene lookup returns CDR1 MDHEN and CDR2 SYDVKM. V lost 7 bases to trimming and J lost 5 bases, with 18 bases between them.

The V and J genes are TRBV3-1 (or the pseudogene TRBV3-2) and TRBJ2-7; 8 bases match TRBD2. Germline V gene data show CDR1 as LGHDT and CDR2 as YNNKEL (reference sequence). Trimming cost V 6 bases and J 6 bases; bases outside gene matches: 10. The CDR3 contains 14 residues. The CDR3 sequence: CASRQRGGHGEQYF. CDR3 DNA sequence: TGTGCCAGCAGACAACGGGGGGGCCATGGCGAGCAGTACTTC.

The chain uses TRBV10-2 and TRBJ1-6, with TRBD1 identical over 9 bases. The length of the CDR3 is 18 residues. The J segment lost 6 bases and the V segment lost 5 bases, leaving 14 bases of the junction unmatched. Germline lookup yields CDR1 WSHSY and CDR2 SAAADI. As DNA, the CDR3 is TGCGCCAGCAGTTCTCGGGACAGGGCGACGAGGGGTAATTCACCCCTCCACTTT. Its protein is CASSSRDRATRGNSPLHF.

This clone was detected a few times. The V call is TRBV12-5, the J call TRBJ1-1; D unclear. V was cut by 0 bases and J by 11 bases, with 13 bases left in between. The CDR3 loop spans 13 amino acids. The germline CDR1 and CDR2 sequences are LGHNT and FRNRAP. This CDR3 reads CASGLVGSREAFF. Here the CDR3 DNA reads TGTGCTAGTGGTTTGGTAGGATCGAGGGAGGCTTTCTTT.

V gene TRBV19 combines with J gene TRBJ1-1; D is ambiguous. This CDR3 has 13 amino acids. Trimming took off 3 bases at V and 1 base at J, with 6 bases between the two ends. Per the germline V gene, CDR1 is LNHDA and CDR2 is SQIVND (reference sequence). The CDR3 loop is CASSMQWNTEAFF. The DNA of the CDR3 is TGTGCCAGTAGTATGCAGTGGAACACTGAAGCTTTCTTT.

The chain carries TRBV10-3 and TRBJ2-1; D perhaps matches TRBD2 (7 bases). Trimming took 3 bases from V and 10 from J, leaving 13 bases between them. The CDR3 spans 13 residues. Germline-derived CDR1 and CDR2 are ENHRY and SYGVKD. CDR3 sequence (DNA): TGTGCCATCAGTGATGGGGGGGGCAGGGAGCAGTTCTTC. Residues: CAISDGGGREQFF.